This T cell receptor (beta chain) was identified during a study of blood T cell repertoires in COVID-19. TCRdb's table, derived via immunoSEQ multiplex PCR, lists solely in-frame clones and lacks some. The sample yields around 100,000 clones, approximately 78% seen once. Germline assignment: CDR1 SQVTM and CDR2 ANQGSEA. The CDR3 runs to 12 residues. J was trimmed by 6 bases and V by 7 bases; bases with no gene match: 5. The V and J genes are TRBV29-1 and TRBJ2-1; 8 bases agree with TRBD2. Sequencing used peripheral blood. The sequence was obtained from a man in his sixties with active or convalescent COVID-19. The CDR3 here is CSAGLAGNEQFF. CDR3 DNA: TGCAGCGCCGGACTAGCCGGCAATGAGCAGTTCTTC.